This is a list of T cell receptor beta chains from one sample in a study of patients with pleural tuberculosis. TCRdb independently ran MiXCR on the reads; one entry per CDR3 protein. The data show 25,000 to 30,000 distinct CDR3 sequences, with 18% seen just once and 3.5% held by the top ten. Sequencing used peripheral blood. The origin of the receptors is a human donor with pleural tuberculosis. Both conserved end residues are part of each CDR3. The D gene is left open where the match is weak. Some rows have no size entry. The others give once, few or many, or a class for an expanded clone.

j_gene	abundance	d_gene	v_gene	CDR3nt	CDR3aa
TRBJ2-5	few	TRBD1	TRBV9	TGTGCCAGCAGCGTAGGGGGACAGGGGGTCGAGACCCAGTACTTC	CASSVGGQGVETQYF
TRBJ2-5	many	TRBD1	TRBV3-1	TGTGCCAGCACCACTCCCGGACAGGAAGAGACCCAGTACTTC	CASTTPGQEETQYF
TRBJ2-6	.	.	TRBV29-1	TGCAGCGCCTTGGGGGACATCCTCTCTGGGGCCAACGTCCTGACTTTC	CSALGDILSGANVLTF
TRBJ1-5	many	.	TRBV4-1	TGCGCCAGCAGCCAAGATCGGGGGGATCAGCCCCAGCATTTT	CASSQDRGDQPQHF
TRBJ1-1	medium-sized	.	TRBV10-3	TGTGCCATCAGTGAGTCGGGGATGGTGGCTTTCTTT	CAISESGMVAFF
TRBJ1-1	.	.	TRBV2	TGTGCCAGCAGTGATGTAGGCATTTTTAACACTGGAGCTTTCTTC	CASSDVGIFNTGAFF
TRBJ2-1	many	.	TRBV5-4	TGTGCCAGCAGCCCCGGAACGGGGAGCTCCTACAATGAGCAGTTCTTC	CASSPGTGSSYNEQFF
TRBJ1-2	.	.	TRBV4-1	TGCGCCAGCAGCCAAGGAGGGGTGGACTATGGCTACACCTTC	CASSQGGVDYGYTF
TRBJ1-6	many	.	TRBV9	TGTGCCAGTGGGATGGCTAATTCACCCCTCCACTTT	CASGMANSPLHF
TRBJ1-1	.	TRBD1	TRBV6-5	TGTGCCAGCAGTTATTGGGGGACAGGCGCGAACACTGAAGCTTTCTTT	CASSYWGTGANTEAFF
TRBJ2-1	.	.	TRBV7-9	TGTGCCAGCAGAATAACTGGGTACAATGAGCAGCTCTTC	CASRITGYNEQLF
TRBJ1-5	few	.	TRBV25-1	TGTTCCAGCAGAGTGGGGGGCAATCAGCCCCAGCATTTT	CSSRVGGNQPQHF
TRBJ2-3	.	.	TRBV11-1	.	CASSFYICSAFSGGAGDTQYF
TRBJ1-2	few	.	TRBV30	TGTGCCTGGAGTCCAGCCTCCTATGGCTACACCTTC	CAWSPASYGYTF
TRBJ2-7	many	.	TRBV12-3/TRBV12-4	TGTGCCACTTCCCCGACAGGTGGTCCCTACGAGCAGTACTTC	CATSPTGGPYEQYF
TRBJ2-3	.	TRBD2	TRBV15	TGTGCCACCAGCAGCGCGAGGACTAGCGGGGGATGGGATACGCAGTATTTT	CATSSARTSGGWDTQYF
TRBJ1-2	many	TRBD1	TRBV19	TGTGCCAGTAGTACAATCATGACAGGGTCTAACTATGGCTACACCTTC	CASSTIMTGSNYGYTF
TRBJ1-4	.	.	TRBV7-9	TGTGCCAGCAGCTCCCGAGAGGGGCCCAATGAAAAACTGTTTTTT	CASSSREGPNEKLFF
TRBJ1-1	medium-sized	TRBD1	TRBV28	TGTGCCAGCAGTCTCAACAGGGGGCTTACTGAAGCTTTCTTT	CASSLNRGLTEAFF
TRBJ2-1	few	.	TRBV11-3	TGTGCCAGCAGCTTAGAAGTAGGCAGTTCTTGGGAGCAGTTCTTC	CASSLEVGSSWEQFF
TRBJ1-1	medium-sized	.	TRBV20-1	TGCAGTGCTCCCATGACAGACAGGAACACTGAAGCTTTCTTT	CSAPMTDRNTEAFF
TRBJ1-2	many	TRBD1	TRBV6-1	TGTGCCAGCAGTTCCTTAACAGGGGCGTTCTATGGCTACACCTTC	CASSSLTGAFYGYTF
TRBJ2-7	many	TRBD1	TRBV20-1	TGCAGTGCAACCCATCGGACAGGGTCCTACGAGCAGTACTTC	CSATHRTGSYEQYF
TRBJ1-2	many	.	TRBV20-1	TGCAGTGCCCTCACCCGACAGAACTATGGCTACACCTTC	CSALTRQNYGYTF
TRBJ1-5	.	.	TRBV28	TGTTCCAGCAGAAGAGACGGCTATAGCAATCAGCCCCAGCATTTT	CSSRRDGYSNQPQHF
TRBJ2-7	.	TRBD2	TRBV5-4	TGTGCCAGCTCCTTCCCGACCGGGACTAGAAACGAGCAGTACTTC	CASSFPTGTRNEQYF
TRBJ2-7	many	.	TRBV5-1	TGCGCCAGCAGCGGCGGGACTGACTCCTACGAGCAGTACTTC	CASSGGTDSYEQYF
TRBJ2-7	many	.	TRBV4-2	TGTGCCAGCAGCCAAGAAAATCGGCAGACCTACGAGCAGTACTTC	CASSQENRQTYEQYF
TRBJ2-1	.	TRBD1	TRBV3-1	TGTGTCAGCAGCCAGGGGACAGGGGGCAGTTACAAAGAGCAGTTCTTC	CVSSQGTGGSYKEQFF
TRBJ2-2	many	.	TRBV7-2	TGTGCCAGCAGCGGACGACTAGGGCTCGGCACCGGGGAGCTGTTTTTT	CASSGRLGLGTGELFF
TRBJ2-5	medium-sized	TRBD2	TRBV6-2/TRBV6-3	TGTGCCAGCAGTCTGAGCGGGGCCGAGACCCAGTACTTC	CASSLSGAETQYF
TRBJ2-3	many	TRBD2	TRBV7-6	TGTGCCAGCACCCCCGCCGGGGGGGGCACAAATACGCAGTATTTT	CASTPAGGGTNTQYF
TRBJ1-5	medium-sized	.	TRBV20-1	TGCAGTGCTAGAGTTTACGGGACGGAGCAGCCCCAGCATTTT	CSARVYGTEQPQHF
TRBJ2-1	many	TRBD2	TRBV11-2	TGTGCCAGCAGCACGGGACTAGCGGGGAATGAGCAGTTCTTC	CASSTGLAGNEQFF
TRBJ2-2	many	TRBD1	TRBV6-1	TGTGCCAGCAGTGAAGCGATGGACAGGCCCGGGGAGCTGTTTTTT	CASSEAMDRPGELFF
TRBJ1-1	.	.	TRBV6-2/TRBV6-3	TGTGCCAGCAGACTCGAGAAGAGCACTGAAGCTTTCTTT	CASRLEKSTEAFF
TRBJ2-7	many	TRBD1	TRBV29-1	TGCAGCGCCCGGGACAGGGCGTACGAGCAGTACTTC	CSARDRAYEQYF
TRBJ2-3	many	.	TRBV5-1	TGCGCCAGCACCCCATTGGACGGAAAGCATACGCAGTATTTT	CASTPLDGKHTQYF
TRBJ2-7	.	TRBD2	TRBV5-4	TGTGCCAGCTCCCTCCCGACCGGGACTAGAAACGGGCAGTACTTC	CASSLPTGTRNGQYF
TRBJ2-3	medium-sized	TRBD2	TRBV27	TGTGCCAGCAGTGTGACTAGCGGGAAAACAGATACGCAGTATTTT	CASSVTSGKTDTQYF
TRBJ1-5	many	.	TRBV4-2	TGTGCCAGCAGCCAAAACAGGGTAGACAATCAGCCCCAGCATTTT	CASSQNRVDNQPQHF
TRBJ1-1	many	.	TRBV11-1	TGTGCCAGCCGACTCCTTGGGGCTGAGAACACTGAAGCTTTCTTT	CASRLLGAENTEAFF
TRBJ2-1	.	TRBD1	TRBV28	TGTTCCAGCAGTTTATTGACAGGGCCCGGTGAGCAGTTCTTC	CSSSLLTGPGEQFF
TRBJ1-1	many	.	TRBV3-1	TGTGCCAGCAGCCAAAAGGGGGTTAGCACTGAAGCTTTCTTT	CASSQKGVSTEAFF